The 21 T cell receptor beta chains in this list originate from one sample, sequenced in a study of shared clonotypes between healthy human individuals. TCRdb keeps only in-frame clones here, not all; method: immunoSEQ multiplex PCR. The sample shows 2,500,000 or so clones, around 92% of them seen only once. The specimen sequenced was naive CD4+ T cells from PBMCs. Subset defined: CD45RA+ positively selected. Receptors were obtained from a man between 18 and 29 years old in good health. Some clones in this sample may be carry-over from other donors' samples.

The chain links TRBV7-2 to TRBJ2-7, with 7 bases that match TRBD2. Germline lookup yields CDR1 SGHTA and CDR2 FQGNSA. This CDR3 comprises 14 residues. Losses at the gene ends were 5 bases for V and 4 bases for J; bases not matched to a gene: 8. CDR3 sequence (DNA): TGTGCCAGCAGCGAGGGACGGGGGGTTTACGAGCAGTACTTC. Its protein product is CASSEGRGVYEQYF.

CDR3: CASSPLGRAGPTDTQYF. The DNA of the CDR3 is TGTGCCAGCTCCCCTCTGGGGAGGGCGGGACCCACAGATACGCAGTATTTT. This chain uses TRBV18 with TRBJ2-3; 7 positions match TRBD2. The J segment lost 2 bases and the V segment lost 6 bases, leaving 14 bases of the junction unmatched. The V gene's germline CDR1 is KGHSH and CDR2 LQKENI. There are 17 residues in the CDR3.

The chain has TRBV5-1 and TRBJ2-3; D call uncertain. Trimming removed 2 bases at V and 6 bases at J, with 13 bases between. The CDR3 covers 14 residues. CDR1 is SGHRS, CDR2 YFSETQ, per germline. The CDR3 DNA sequence: TGCGCCAGCAGCTTCGGACCAGAGGCGGATACGCAGTATTTT. Amino acid sequence: CASSFGPEADTQYF.

This clone was found once. The gene calls are TRBV18 and TRBJ1-1; D is perhaps TRBD1 (5 bases). The CDR3 contains 15 residues. Germline-derived CDR1 and CDR2 are KGHSH and LQKENI. V gave up 3 bases and J gave up 3 bases, with 14 bases separating them. The CDR3 bases are TGTGCCAGCTCACCCCCGGGAGGGGTTGACACTGAAGCTTTCTTT. Translating gives CASSPPGGVDTEAFF.

This rearrangement joins TRBV7-9 to TRBJ1-2; D not resolved. Deletions cut 1 base from V and 3 bases from J, with 12 bases between. There are 15 residues in the CDR3. Germline V CDR1 and CDR2: SEHNR, FQNEAQ (reference sequence). The CDR3 sequence is CASSLVLGSDYGYTF. CDR3 nucleotide sequence: TGTGCCAGCAGCTTAGTCCTAGGGAGCGACTATGGCTACACCTTC.

The chain couples TRBV2 to TRBJ2-1; no definite D call. Germline assignment: CDR1 SNHLY and CDR2 FYNNEI. This CDR3 is built from 15 residues. Trimming took 6 bases from V and 1 from J, leaving 13 bases between them. DNA for the CDR3: TGTGCCAGCAGCCCCTTCATCCGGTCCTACAATGAGCAGTTCTTC. It translates to CASSPFIRSYNEQFF.

The V call is TRBV11-3, the J call TRBJ2-7, with D maybe TRBD1 (6 bases). Germline loops: CDR1 SGHNT, CDR2 YENEEA. The CDR3 runs 16 residues. The V gene lost 5 bases and the J gene lost 5 bases, with 22 bases spanning the gap. The CDR3 sequence is CASSRMGHTSYDEQYF. Written as DNA, the CDR3 is TGTGCCAGCAGCCGCATGGGACACACAAGTTATGACGAGCAGTACTTC.

V gene TRBV29-1 combines with J gene TRBJ2-3, with TRBD2 matching 9 bases. Per the germline V gene, CDR1 is SQVTM and CDR2 is ANQGSEA. The CDR3 covers 15 residues. V dropped 4 bases and J dropped 0; count of bases not matched to a gene: 5. CDR3 DNA: TGCAGCGTTGTGCGGGAGGGGACTAGCACAGATACGCAGTATTTT. This sequence encodes CSVVREGTSTDTQYF.

The J gene is TRBJ2-7, the V gene TRBV5-4; D might be TRBD1 (6 bases). Germline CDR1 and CDR2: SGHNT and YYREEE (reference sequence). V was shortened by 4 bases and J by 2 bases, with 10 bases between the two germline ends. There are 13 residues in the CDR3. CDR3 amino acids: CASSTGPAYEQYF. The CDR3 nucleotides read TGTGCCAGCAGCACAGGGCCAGCCTACGAGCAGTACTTC.

J is TRBJ1-4 and V is TRBV7-9; D remains ambiguous. The germline CDR1 and CDR2 sequences are SEHNR and FQNEAQ (reference sequence). V lost 3 bases to trimming and J lost 0 bases, with 5 bases between them. CDR3 length: 14 residues. The chain's CDR3 is CASSFGSTNEKLFF. The CDR3 nucleotides are TGTGCCAGCAGCTTCGGATCAACTAATGAAAAACTGTTTTTT.

This chain uses TRBV15 with TRBJ1-1, with a tentative D call TRBD1 (6 bases). Trimming shortened V by 7 bases and J by 0 bases, and 12 bases separated the two germline ends. Looked up from germline, CDR1 is LNHNV and CDR2 is YYDKDF (reference sequence). The CDR3 sequence is 14 residues long. CDR3 protein: CATTKDRLNTEAFF. CDR3 nucleotides: TGTGCCACCACCAAGGACAGACTGAACACTGAAGCTTTCTTT.

The gene calls are TRBV28 and TRBJ1-2, with TRBD1 matching 8 bases. The CDR3 loop spans 16 amino acids. In germline, CDR1 is MDHEN, CDR2 SYDVKM. The V and J ends lost 5 bases and 7 bases, in that order; junction bases with no gene match: 15. The CDR3: CASSPQGAQYSVGYTF. CDR3 DNA sequence: TGTGCCAGCAGTCCGCAGGGGGCGCAGTACAGTGTTGGCTACACCTTC.

J is TRBJ2-1 and V is TRBV7-3, with D maybe TRBD1 (5 bases). This CDR3 has 17 amino acids. V lost 2 bases and J 2 bases, leaving 16 bases between the germline ends. Per the germline V gene, CDR1 is SGHTA and CDR2 is FQGTGA. The CDR3 coding sequence is TGTGCCAGCAGCTTACTCCCTGGCAGGGCCGCCTACAATGAGCAGTTCTTC. It translates to CASSLLPGRAAYNEQFF.

The chain links TRBV25-1 to TRBJ1-4, with D possibly TRBD1 on 6 matching bases. V lost 8 bases to trimming and J lost 12 bases, with 19 bases between them. Germline V gene data show CDR1 as MGHDK and CDR2 as SYGVNS. The length of the CDR3 is 13 residues. DNA for the CDR3: TGTGCCAGCTGGGGGCCAGGCGTCGCTCAACTGTTTTTT. Translated, it gives CASWGPGVAQLFF.

This rearrangement joins TRBV5-4 to TRBJ1-4; 9 positions match TRBD1. The CDR3 contains 17 residues. CDR1 SGHNT and CDR2 YYREEE come from the germline V gene (reference sequence). The trim removed 4 bases at V and 7 bases at J, leaving 14 bases unmatched. The CDR3 is CASSPRTGGVGGEKLFF. The CDR3 DNA reads TGTGCCAGCAGCCCGCGAACAGGGGGCGTGGGTGGTGAAAAACTGTTTTTT.

The chain is built from TRBV6-1 and TRBJ2-3, with D unclear. This CDR3 contains 15 residues. CDR1 and CDR2 (germline): MNHNS, SASEGT. Trimming took off 6 bases at V and 0 bases at J, with 13 bases between the two ends. Here the CDR3 reads CASRAFPSSTDTQYF. CDR3 nucleotides: TGTGCCAGCAGAGCTTTCCCCTCTAGCACAGATACGCAGTATTTT.

This chain links TRBV7-9 with TRBJ2-4; TRBD1 agrees at 7 bases. CDR1 and CDR2 (germline): SEHNR, FQNEAQ (reference sequence). V shed 3 bases and J 8 bases; nucleotides not matched to a gene: 4. The CDR3 sequence is 13 residues long. CDR3 residues: CASSFTGADIQYF. The CDR3 nucleotides are TGTGCCAGCAGCTTTACAGGGGCGGACATTCAGTACTTC.

The chain uses TRBV5-1 and TRBJ2-5; 12 bases are a match to TRBD2. The CDR3 extends over 16 amino acids. The junction had 11 bases not matched to a gene; V was cut back by 6 bases and J by 5 bases. Germline V CDR1 and CDR2: SGHRS, YFSETQ. CDR3 sequence: CASTRGSGTSGETQYF. Written as DNA, the CDR3 is TGCGCCAGCACCCGGGGGTCCGGGACTAGCGGGGAGACCCAGTACTTC.

This sequence joins TRBV11-2 and TRBJ2-5, with D hard to call. Germline V lookup: CDR1 SGHAT, CDR2 FQNNGV. V shed 0 bases and J shed 10 bases, with 12 bases lying between them. CDR3 length: 13 residues. The CDR3 reads CASSLEITSRQYF. As DNA, the CDR3 is TGTGCCAGCAGCTTAGAAATTACCTCCCGCCAGTACTTC.

This rearrangement joins TRBV5-4 to TRBJ1-2; tentatively, D is TRBD1 (5 bases). V lost 9 bases and J lost 7, with 19 bases in between. The V gene's germline CDR1 is SGHNT and CDR2 YYREEE (reference sequence). The CDR3 runs to 13 residues. CDR3 amino acids: CATRTGTELGYTF. The CDR3 DNA sequence: TGTGCCACCAGAACCGGGACGGAGCTTGGCTACACCTTC.

The rearrangement links TRBV28 to TRBJ2-7, with no clear D. The germline V gene has CDR1 MDHEN and CDR2 SYDVKM. V was shortened by 4 bases and J by 6 bases, with 25 bases between the two germline ends. The CDR3 consists of 17 residues. Here the CDR3 reads CASSSPGLAYLFSEQYF. The CDR3 DNA reads as TGTGCCAGCAGTTCACCAGGTTTAGCCTATCTATTCTCCGAGCAGTACTTC.